Sequencing of this T cell receptor beta chain was carried out in a study of long-term antiretroviral therapy in people with HIV (dated by TCRdb to between 2021 and 2024). With regard to the full study: The earliest samples were collected roughly a decade before the 2015 WHO recommendation for immediate ART, at a time when ART was usually postponed until CD4 counts fell. A retrospective serial study tested whether ART initiation and durable HIV suppression were associated with changes in peripheral blood TRB repertoire composition and diversity. From 30 adults with confirmed HIV infection, the cohort provided some 200 cryopreserved PBMC samples, gathered serially across a mean of approximately six years (range 1-12). Of the roughly 30 participants with HIV, ten to eleven were female. No cross-contamination during QIAcube processing was shown when test extractions of a monoclonal T-cell line were performed alongside around 30 polyclonal samples.

Broad study findings and their caveats: Samples dated from the mid-2000s to the late 2010s, and the ART regimens used may be less effective than current ones. Inferences about post-ART repertoire changes were limited because no data were available on ART adherence, viral resistance or therapy changes. At every time point, the repertoire was dominated by expanded TRB clones first identified before ART initiation, although this dominance fluctuated and, in many PLHIV, declined after ART. ART initiation was associated with a significant increase in TRB diversity, but diversity stayed significantly below transplant donor controls even after long-term ART. Because PBMC availability was limited, only the TCR beta chain was sequenced, with no alpha chain pairing. CDR3 length ranges in HIV repertoires were narrower than in controls, and network structure suggested an antigen-experienced repertoire with only a slight naive shift after ART. Because pre-ART samples had limited cell numbers, profiling was done on unsorted PBMC rather than on sorted CD4+ and CD8+ T cells.

Regarding this clone: Its antigen target is currently unknown. Per-nucleotide qualities are absent, and no much larger clonotype sits a single base away.

CDR1 SGHKS and CDR2 YYEKEE are derived from the germline V gene (reference sequence). V was cut back by 7 bases and J by 7 bases, leaving a gap of 15 bases between them. The CDR3 covers 13 residues, taking in both the cysteine and the phenylalanine. Kept here is only the CDR3 DNA, which spans 39 bases and is read in frame from base 1. Inclusion was restricted to participants for whom at least one PBMC sample before ART initiation and at least two post-ART samples were available. All participants with HIV were treated in the United States of America. Before DNA extraction, cryopreserved samples of about 0.9-10 million PBMC were thawed and then washed. At the time of the earliest PBMC sample for each participant with HIV, ages ranged from about 23 to 60 years. PBMC samples from each participant spanned 1-4 timepoints before ART initiation and 2-8 timepoints after ART initiation, with a median of 7 samples. For every participant, serial HIV viral load, CD4+ T-cell count, ART history and demographic data were obtained. Genomic DNA was extracted from unsorted PBMC with a Qiagen kit on a QIAcube, with processing performed in batches of 12 samples.

The immunoSEQ hsTCRB v3.0 assay was used at survey level resolution to sequence the TRB variable region. TRB sequencing targeted a depth of about 35,000-50,000 T-cell genomes per sample. Pooled TRB libraries were sequenced on an Illumina MiSeq with a v3 150-cycle kit. In the paper's pipeline: Analysis of repertoires was carried out in R inside a reproducible Nextflow workflow spanning QC, data transformation and analysis. LymphoSeq2, an R package for AIRR-Seq data exploration, was used to implement custom analyses. A handful of samples yielding fewer than 5000 total TRB sequences were excluded, leaving about 190 analyzed HIV repertoires. Of the approximately 190 retained HIV repertoires, 55 to 60 were collected before and 129 after ART initiation. Each repertoire was downsampled to 5000 TRB nucleotide sequences, and summary statistics were averaged across 100 downsampling iterations. TRB sequences were retained for analysis only if CDR3 regions of at least seven amino acids were present. Diversity was measured with a Shannon entropy-derived clonality score and the Gini coefficient. In repertoire networks, the top 5000 CDR3 amino acid sequences were linked whenever an edit distance of one separated two sequences. For TRB CDR3 amino acid sequences, antigen specificity groups and MHC restriction were predicted with GLIPH2. To flag known associations with CMV, EBV, HIV or tissue antigens, CDR3 amino acid sequences were compared against VDJdb and McPAS-TCR. Pre-ART, post-ART and control groups were compared with Wilcoxon signed-rank tests and Holm-Bonferroni correction. Entries here come from immuneACCESS through TCRdb and include only in-frame sequences with V and J called. Some clones fail to appear in such tables; in the studies checked, an unresolved V gene covers under half of the shortfall, and the cause of the remainder is unknown. D and trimming were read from the DNA, whereas the V and J calls and clone size are those reported in that table. The sample table lists tens of thousands of clones, about 95% of them with a count of one. 8% of the sample is in the top ten clones.

The sequence joins TRBV5-5 to TRBJ1-5; 5 matching bases give a weak D call of TRBD1. Sequencing was performed on unsorted PBMCs, taken more than 6 years after starting antiretroviral therapy. This receptor was obtained from a man younger than 45 with HIV. In nucleotide form, the sequence is TGTGCCAGCCAATTGGGGGGTTCGCAGCCCCAGCATTTT. Its amino acids are CASQLGGSQPQHF.